The clone carrying this T cell receptor beta chain occurred once. The CDR3 length is 10 residues. Germline V gene sequence: CDR1 SQVTM, CDR2 ANQGSEA. Trimming left V 4 bases short and J 4 bases short, with 5 bases between. These data belong to a study of shared clonotypes between healthy human individuals. CD45RO-negative CD8 cells positively selected for CCR7 made up the naive population, which excluded terminally differentiated effector memory CD45RA+ cells. TCRdb's copy holds only in-frame clones and misses some; the assay was immunoSEQ multiplex PCR. This table holds some 2,100,000 clones, 85% to 95% found once.

The specimen sequenced was naive CD8+ T cells from PBMCs. This clonotype originated in a young man in good health. Some clones in this sample may be carry-over from other donors' samples. The V call is TRBV29-1, the J call TRBJ2-7, with no clear D. The CDR3, as DNA: TGCAGCGTTGTCCAGTACGAGCAGTACTTC. Its translation is CSVVQYEQYF.